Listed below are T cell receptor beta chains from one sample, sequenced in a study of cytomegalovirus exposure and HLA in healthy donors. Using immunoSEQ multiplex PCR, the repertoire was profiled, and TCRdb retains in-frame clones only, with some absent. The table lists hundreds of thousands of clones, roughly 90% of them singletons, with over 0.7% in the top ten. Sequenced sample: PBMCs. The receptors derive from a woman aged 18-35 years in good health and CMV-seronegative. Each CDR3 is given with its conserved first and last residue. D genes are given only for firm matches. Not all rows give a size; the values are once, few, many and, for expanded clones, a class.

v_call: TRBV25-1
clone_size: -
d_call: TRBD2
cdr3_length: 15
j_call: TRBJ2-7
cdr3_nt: TGTGCCAGCTCACCAAAGACTAGCGGGAGCTACGAGCAGTACTTC
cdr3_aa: CASSPKTSGSYEQYF

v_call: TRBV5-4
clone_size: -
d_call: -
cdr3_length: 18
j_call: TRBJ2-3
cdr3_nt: TGTGCCAGCAGCTTGGCCGGCGTTCGGCGGGCCAGCACAGATACGCAGTATTTT
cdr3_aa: CASSLAGVRRASTDTQYF

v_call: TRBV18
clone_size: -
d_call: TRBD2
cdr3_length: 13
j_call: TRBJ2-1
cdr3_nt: TGTGCCAGCTCACCAACTAGCGCCAATGAGCAGTTCTTC
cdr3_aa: CASSPTSANEQFF

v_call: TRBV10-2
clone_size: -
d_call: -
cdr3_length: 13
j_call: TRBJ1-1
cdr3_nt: TGCGCCAGCAGAACAGCCTCGAACACTGAAGCTTTCTTT
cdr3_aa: CASRTASNTEAFF

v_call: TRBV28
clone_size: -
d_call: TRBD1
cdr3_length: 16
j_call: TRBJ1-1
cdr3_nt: TGTGCCAGCAGTTTACGGACAGGGGAGATGAACACTGAAGCTTTCTTT
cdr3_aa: CASSLRTGEMNTEAFF

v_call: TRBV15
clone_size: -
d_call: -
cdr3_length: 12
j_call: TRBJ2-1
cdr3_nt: TGTGCCACCAGCGAGCCCTACAATGAGCAGTTCTTC
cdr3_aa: CATSEPYNEQFF

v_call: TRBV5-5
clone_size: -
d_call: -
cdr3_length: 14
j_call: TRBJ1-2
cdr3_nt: TGTGCCAGCAGCTTGGCGGGGAGGGCCTATGGCTACACCTTC
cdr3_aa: CASSLAGRAYGYTF

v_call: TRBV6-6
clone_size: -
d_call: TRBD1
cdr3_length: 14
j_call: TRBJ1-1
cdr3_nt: TGTGCCAGCAGTTCGGGACAGGGGGCCACTGAAGCTTTCTTT
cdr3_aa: CASSSGQGATEAFF

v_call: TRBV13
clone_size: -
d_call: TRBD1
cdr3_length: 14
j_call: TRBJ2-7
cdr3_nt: TGTGCCAGCAGCCCGGGACAGGGGGCTTACGAGCAGTACTTC
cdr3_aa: CASSPGQGAYEQYF

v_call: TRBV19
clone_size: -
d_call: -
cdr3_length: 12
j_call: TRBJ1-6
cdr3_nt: TGTGCCAGTAGGCAGGGTATGGCGGTCCTCCACTTT
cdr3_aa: CASRQGMAVLHF

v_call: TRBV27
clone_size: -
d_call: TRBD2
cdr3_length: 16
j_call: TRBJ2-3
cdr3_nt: TGTGCCAGCAGTCTACTAGCGGGAACGGGCACAGATACGCAGTATTTT
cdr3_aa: CASSLLAGTGTDTQYF

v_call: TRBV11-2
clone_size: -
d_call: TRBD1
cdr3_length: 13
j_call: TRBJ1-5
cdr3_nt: TGTGCCAGCAGCACCCGACAGGGACAGCCCCAGCATTTT
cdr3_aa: CASSTRQGQPQHF

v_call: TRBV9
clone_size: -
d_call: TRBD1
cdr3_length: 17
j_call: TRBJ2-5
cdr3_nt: TGTGCCAGCAGCGGGGGAGCCGGGACAGGGGTTCAAGAGACCCAGTACTTC
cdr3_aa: CASSGGAGTGVQETQYF

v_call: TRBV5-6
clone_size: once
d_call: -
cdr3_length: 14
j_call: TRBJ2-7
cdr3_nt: TGTGCCAGCAGCTTGGGGGGGGGCGGGTACGAGCAGTACTTC
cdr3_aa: CASSLGGGGYEQYF

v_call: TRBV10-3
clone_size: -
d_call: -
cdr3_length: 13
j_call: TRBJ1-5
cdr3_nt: TGTGCCATCAGTGGGACAGAAGATCAGCCCCAGCATTTT
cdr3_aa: CAISGTEDQPQHF

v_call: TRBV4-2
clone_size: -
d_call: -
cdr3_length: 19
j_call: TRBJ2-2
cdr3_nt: TGTGCCAGCAGCCAAGCTGCTAGCGAGAGGTTCGCGAACACCGGGGAGCTGTTTTTT
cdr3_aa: CASSQAASERFANTGELFF

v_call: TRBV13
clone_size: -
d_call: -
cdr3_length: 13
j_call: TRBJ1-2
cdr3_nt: TGTGCCAGCAGCTTAGAGGACATTTACGGCTACACCTTC
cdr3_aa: CASSLEDIYGYTF

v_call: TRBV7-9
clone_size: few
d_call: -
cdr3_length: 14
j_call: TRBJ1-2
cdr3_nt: TGTGCCAGCAGCCCCGCCGGGACTAACAGGGGCTACACCTTC
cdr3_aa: CASSPAGTNRGYTF

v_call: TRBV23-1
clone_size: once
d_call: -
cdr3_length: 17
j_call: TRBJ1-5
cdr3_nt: TGCGCCAGCAGTCTGTGGCGGGGGGCACGGAGCAATCAGCCCCAGCATTTT
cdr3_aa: CASSLWRGARSNQPQHF

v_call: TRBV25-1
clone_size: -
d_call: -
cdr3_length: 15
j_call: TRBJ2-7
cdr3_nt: TGTGCCAGCAGTGCGCGGACAACTCAGTTATACGAGCAGTACTTC
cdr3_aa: CASSARTTQLYEQYF

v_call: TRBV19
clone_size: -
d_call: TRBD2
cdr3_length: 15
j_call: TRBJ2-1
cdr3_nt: TGTGCCAGTAGTATCACCAGCGGGAGGATCAATGAGCAGTTCTTC
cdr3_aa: CASSITSGRINEQFF

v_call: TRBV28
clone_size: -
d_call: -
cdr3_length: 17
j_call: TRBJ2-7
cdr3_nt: TGTGCCAGCAGTACCAGGTCGGGCAGGGCACCATTCTACGAGCAGTACTTC
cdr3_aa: CASSTRSGRAPFYEQYF

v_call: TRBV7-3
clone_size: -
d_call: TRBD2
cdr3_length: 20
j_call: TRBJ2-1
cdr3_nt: TGTGCCAGCAGCTCTCCGACTAGCGGGAGCTTATCACCCGACTACAATGAGCAGTTCTTC
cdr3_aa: CASSSPTSGSLSPDYNEQFF

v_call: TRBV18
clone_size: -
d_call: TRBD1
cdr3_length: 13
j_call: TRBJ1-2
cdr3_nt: TGTGCCAGCTCACCGGACAGGTCCTATGGCTACACCTTC
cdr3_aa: CASSPDRSYGYTF

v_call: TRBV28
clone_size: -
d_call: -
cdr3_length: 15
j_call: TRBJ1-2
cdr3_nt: TGTGCCAGCAGCCCCCACCCTACCCCTCAGGGTGGCTACACCTTC
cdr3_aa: CASSPHPTPQGGYTF

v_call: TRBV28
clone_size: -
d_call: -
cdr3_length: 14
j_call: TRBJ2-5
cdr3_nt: TGTGCCAGCAGTTTACTCCGACAGTCGGGGACCCAGTACTTC
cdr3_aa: CASSLLRQSGTQYF

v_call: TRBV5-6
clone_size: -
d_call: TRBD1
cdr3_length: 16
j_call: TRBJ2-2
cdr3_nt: TGTGCCAGCAGCCAATGGGGACAGGCGGTTACCGGGGAGCTGTTTTTT
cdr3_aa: CASSQWGQAVTGELFF

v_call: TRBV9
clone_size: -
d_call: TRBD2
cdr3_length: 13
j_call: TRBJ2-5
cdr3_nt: TGTGCCAGCAGCGTAGACCAGGGAGGGGCCCAGTACTTC
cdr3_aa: CASSVDQGGAQYF

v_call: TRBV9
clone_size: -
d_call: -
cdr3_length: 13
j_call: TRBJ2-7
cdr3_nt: TGTGCCAGCAGCGTAGATGAGTCTGGCGAGCAGTACTTC
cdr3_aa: CASSVDESGEQYF

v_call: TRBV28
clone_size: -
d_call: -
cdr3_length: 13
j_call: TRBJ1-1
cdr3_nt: TGTGCCAGCCTCGGAGGGGACGTAGCTGAAGCTTTCTTT
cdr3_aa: CASLGGDVAEAFF

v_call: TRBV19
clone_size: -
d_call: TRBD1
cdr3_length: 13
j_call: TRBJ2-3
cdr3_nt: TGTGCCAGTAGGGGACAGGGAACAGATACGCAGTATTTT
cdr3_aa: CASRGQGTDTQYF

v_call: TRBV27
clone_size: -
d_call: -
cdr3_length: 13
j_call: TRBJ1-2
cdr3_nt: TGTGCCAGCAGTCCTACGGTTAACTATGGCTACACCTTC
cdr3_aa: CASSPTVNYGYTF

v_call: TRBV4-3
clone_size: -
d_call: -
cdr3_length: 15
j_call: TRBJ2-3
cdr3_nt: TGCGCCAGCAGCCAAGAAATGGGCCCGACAGATACGCAGTATTTT
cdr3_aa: CASSQEMGPTDTQYF

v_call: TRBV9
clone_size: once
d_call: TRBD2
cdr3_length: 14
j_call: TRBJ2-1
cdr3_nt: TGTGCCAGCAGCGTATTAGCGGGAAACAATGAGCAGTTCTTC
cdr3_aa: CASSVLAGNNEQFF

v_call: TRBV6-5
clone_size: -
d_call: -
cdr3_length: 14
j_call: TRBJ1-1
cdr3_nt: TGTGCCAGCAGCCGCCCGGGTATTGGATTTGAAGCTTTCTTT
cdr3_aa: CASSRPGIGFEAFF

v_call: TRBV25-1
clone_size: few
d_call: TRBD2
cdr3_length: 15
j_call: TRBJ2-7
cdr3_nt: TGTGCCAGCAGTGAAAAGCGGGAGGGCCTCTACGAGCAGTACTTC
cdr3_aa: CASSEKREGLYEQYF

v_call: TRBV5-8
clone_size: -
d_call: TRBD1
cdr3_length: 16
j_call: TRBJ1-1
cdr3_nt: TGTGCCAGCAGCTTGGGGAGGGGGCAGGTGAACACTGAAGCTTTCTTT
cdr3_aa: CASSLGRGQVNTEAFF

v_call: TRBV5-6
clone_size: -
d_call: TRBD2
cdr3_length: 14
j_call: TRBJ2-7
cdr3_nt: TGTGCCAGCAGCTTGGGACTAGCTACCTACGAGCAGTACTTC
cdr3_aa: CASSLGLATYEQYF

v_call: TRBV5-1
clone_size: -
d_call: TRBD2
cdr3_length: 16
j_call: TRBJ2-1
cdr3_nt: TGCGCCAGCAGCCGGGGGGCTAGCGGGGGTAACAATGAGCAGTTCTTC
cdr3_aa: CASSRGASGGNNEQFF

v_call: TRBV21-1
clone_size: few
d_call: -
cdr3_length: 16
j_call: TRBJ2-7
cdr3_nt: TGTGCCAGCACCAATCCACGGACTAGCGGGACGTACGAGCAGTACTTC
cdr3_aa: CASTNPRTSGTYEQYF

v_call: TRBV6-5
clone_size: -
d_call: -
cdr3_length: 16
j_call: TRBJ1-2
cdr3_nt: TGTGCCAGCAGTTACTCCCCCCGGGACAATAACTATGGCTACACCTTC
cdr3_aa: CASSYSPRDNNYGYTF

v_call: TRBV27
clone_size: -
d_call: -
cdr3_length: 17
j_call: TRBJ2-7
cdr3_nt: TGTGCCAGCAGTTTGGCTGGAGGGGCCCTGAGCTCCTACGAGCAGTACTTC
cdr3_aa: CASSLAGGALSSYEQYF

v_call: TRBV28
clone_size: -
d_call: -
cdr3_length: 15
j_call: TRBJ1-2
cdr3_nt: TGTGCCAGCAGGTGGCCCCGGGGGGGCGGCTATGGCTACACCTTC
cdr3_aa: CASRWPRGGGYGYTF

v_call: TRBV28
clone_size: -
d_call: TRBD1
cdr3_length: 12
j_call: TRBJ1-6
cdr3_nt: TGTGCCACCAGGGGGGGGGCTTCACCCCTCCACTTT
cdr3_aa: CATRGGASPLHF

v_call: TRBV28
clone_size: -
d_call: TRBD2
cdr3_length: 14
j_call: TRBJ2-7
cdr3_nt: TGTGCCAGCATGACCGGGACTAGCTCCTACGAGCAGTACTTC
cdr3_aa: CASMTGTSSYEQYF

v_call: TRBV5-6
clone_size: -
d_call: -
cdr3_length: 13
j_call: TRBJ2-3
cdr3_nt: TGTGCCAGCCTCGGGACATTCGAGGGTACGCAGTATTTT
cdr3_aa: CASLGTFEGTQYF

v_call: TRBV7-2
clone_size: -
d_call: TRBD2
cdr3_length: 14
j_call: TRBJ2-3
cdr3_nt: TGTGCCCTTAAGCGGGAGGGATCCACAGATACGCAGTATTTT
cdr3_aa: CALKREGSTDTQYF

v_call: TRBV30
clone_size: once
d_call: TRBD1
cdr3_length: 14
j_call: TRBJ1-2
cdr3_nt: TGTGCCTGGAGTGCGAGAACAGGGGGCTATGGCTACACCTTC
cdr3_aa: CAWSARTGGYGYTF

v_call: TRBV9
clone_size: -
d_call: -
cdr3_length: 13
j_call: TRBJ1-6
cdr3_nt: TGTGCCAGCAGCGTAGATTTCCGGGGACCCCTCCACTTT
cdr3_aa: CASSVDFRGPLHF

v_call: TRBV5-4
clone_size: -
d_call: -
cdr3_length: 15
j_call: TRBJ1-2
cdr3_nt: TGTGCCAGCAGCTTTGAGGGGGTTTCGGAGGATGGCTACACCTTC
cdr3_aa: CASSFEGVSEDGYTF

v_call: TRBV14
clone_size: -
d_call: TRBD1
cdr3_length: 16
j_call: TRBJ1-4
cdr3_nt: TGTGCCAGCAGCCAAGTTGGCAGGGGGACGGGTGAAAAACTGTTTTTT
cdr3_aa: CASSQVGRGTGEKLFF

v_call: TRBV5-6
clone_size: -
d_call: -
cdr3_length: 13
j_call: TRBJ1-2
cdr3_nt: TGTGCCAGCAGCTTGCGGGGATCCTATGGCTACACCTTC
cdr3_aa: CASSLRGSYGYTF

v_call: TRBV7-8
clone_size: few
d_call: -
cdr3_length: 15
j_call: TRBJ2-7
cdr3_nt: TGTGCCAGCAGCTTAGCGCAGGGCCCGTCCTACGAGCAGTACTTC
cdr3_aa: CASSLAQGPSYEQYF

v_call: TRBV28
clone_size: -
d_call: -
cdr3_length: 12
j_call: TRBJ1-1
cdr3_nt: TGTGCCAGCAGTTTAGGCAGGGCTGAAGCTTTCTTT
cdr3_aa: CASSLGRAEAFF